These 30 T cell receptor beta chains originate from one sample sequenced in a study of beta chain features in type 1 diabetes. Expressed TCRB transcripts were sequenced because the isolated RNA had all been reverse transcribed beforehand. Sequencing was performed with immunoSEQ multiplex PCR; in TCRdb, only in-frame clones are kept and a portion is missing. This sample has about 300,000 clones; approximately 15% occur once, and the top ten carry 0.013% to 0.015%. No antigen is known for these receptors. Study outcomes and limitations: Moderate yet significant TCRB CDR3 shortening was seen in Type 1 diabetes patients in all four CD4+ subsets.

Sequenced material: naive CD4+ T cells from blood. Source of these receptors: a woman aged 18-30 years with type 1 diabetes.

This clone was seen a handful of times. The rearrangement joins TRBV9 to TRBJ2-1, with D possibly being TRBD1 (5 bases). Per the germline V gene, CDR1 is SGDLS and CDR2 is YYNGEE. Trimming removed 3 bases from V and 6 bases from J, with 13 bases in between. CDR3 size: 14 residues. The CDR3 DNA sequence: TGTGCCAGCAGCGAGGGGTCTATCGGCAATGAGCAGTTCTTC. It translates to CASSEGSIGNEQFF.

This chain uses TRBV7-2 with TRBJ2-7; 8 bases map to TRBD2. CDR1 and CDR2 (germline): SGHTA, FQGNSA. The ends lost 1 base at V and 2 bases at J; junction bases unmatched: 4. The CDR3 contains 15 residues. The CDR3 loop is CASSLVSGTAYEQYF. The CDR3 DNA follows: TGTGCCAGCAGCTTAGTTAGCGGGACCGCCTACGAGCAGTACTTC.

CDR3 loop: CASSPISGSPYNEQFF. The CDR3 coding sequence is TGTGCCAGTAGTCCAATTAGCGGGAGTCCCTACAATGAGCAGTTCTTC. The chain employs TRBV19 and TRBJ2-1; TRBD2 agrees at 9 bases. This CDR3 spans 16 amino acids. From germline, CDR1 is LNHDA and CDR2 SQIVND (reference sequence). The V gene end was trimmed by 5 bases and the J gene end by 2 bases; junction bases not matched to a gene: 7.

The genes are TRBV27 and TRBJ2-4, with TRBD2 identical over 13 bases. With 3 bases clipped from V and 10 bases from J, the junction kept 6 bases outside the gene matches. CDR1 and CDR2 (germline): MNHEY, SMNVEV (reference sequence). The CDR3 is 15 residues long. The CDR3, as DNA: TGTGCCAGCAGTTTCACTAGCGGGAGGGCCTTGATTCAGTACTTC. Amino acid sequence: CASSFTSGRALIQYF.

This chain uses TRBV4-3 with TRBJ2-5, with D possibly matching TRBD1 (5 bases). Germline V gene lookup returns CDR1 LGHNA and CDR2 YSLEER. Trimming cost V 2 bases and J 7 bases, with 20 bases left between them. The CDR3 extends over 16 amino acids. The chain's CDR3 is CASSQPLSDPQGTQYF. The CDR3 DNA reads TGCGCCAGCAGCCAACCGCTAAGTGACCCTCAGGGGACCCAGTACTTC.

V usage is TRBV4-3 and J usage is TRBJ2-1, with TRBD2 matching 7 bases. The trim removed 0 bases at V and 4 bases at J, leaving 12 bases unmatched. This CDR3 has 18 amino acids. Germline loops: CDR1 LGHNA, CDR2 YSLEER. The chain's CDR3 is CASSQDWDPWEGYNEQFF. CDR3 nucleotides: TGCGCCAGCAGCCAAGATTGGGACCCTTGGGAGGGTTACAATGAGCAGTTCTTC.

In its sample, this clone was seen a few times. This chain links TRBV25-1 with TRBJ2-3; TRBD1 agrees at 7 bases. The length of the CDR3 is 15 residues. Germline trimming cut 4 bases from V and 7 bases from J; bases unmatched to any gene: 11. Germline lookup yields CDR1 MGHDK and CDR2 SYGVNS. The CDR3 nucleotides read TGTGCCAGCAGTGGATACAGGGGTACGGGAAATACGCAGTATTTT. Translated: CASSGYRGTGNTQYF.

V gene TRBV5-4 combines with J gene TRBJ2-3; 10 bases fit TRBD2. From germline, CDR1 is SGHNT and CDR2 YYREEE (reference sequence). There are 15 residues in the CDR3. The V and J ends lost 0 bases and 5 bases, in that order; junction bases with no gene match: 3. The CDR3: CASSLASGSQDTQYF. In DNA, the CDR3 is TGTGCCAGCAGCTTGGCTAGCGGGAGTCAAGATACGCAGTATTTT.

This clone has ten or more counts. This chain links TRBV13 with TRBJ2-1; weak D call: TRBD2 (6 bases). Germline CDR1 reads PRHDT; CDR2 reads FYEKMQ (reference sequence). There are 15 residues in the CDR3. V lost 3 bases, J lost 0 bases, and 9 bases lay in between. CDR3: CASSFGSGSYNEQFF. The DNA of the CDR3 is TGTGCCAGCAGCTTCGGTAGCGGCTCCTACAATGAGCAGTTCTTC.

This clone has a handful of counts. The rearrangement joins TRBV5-4 to TRBJ2-1, with TRBD2 matching over 10 bases. V shed 3 bases and J 0 bases; nucleotides not matched to a gene: 12. The CDR3 is 19 amino acids. Looked up from germline, CDR1 is SGHNT and CDR2 is YYREEE (reference sequence). CDR3 nucleotides: TGTGCCAGCAGCTCTCGGACTAGCGGAGGTGGGAGCTCCTACAATGAGCAGTTCTTC. Encoded protein: CASSSRTSGGGSSYNEQFF.

This chain connects TRBV11-2 to TRBJ2-7, with D tentatively TRBD2 (5 bases). Between the trimmed V and J ends, which lost 0 bases and 1 base, there was a span of 7 bases. This CDR3 region has 14 residues. Germline CDR1 reads SGHAT; CDR2 reads FQNNGV. The CDR3 nucleotides are TGTGCCAGCAGCTTAGATGGACTTTCCTACGAGCAGTACGTC. Amino acid sequence: CASSLDGLSYEQYV.

The chain links TRBV7-2 to TRBJ2-7; possible D gene TRBD1, 6 bases. This CDR3 spans 15 amino acids. Trimming shortened V by 5 bases and J by 5 bases, and 19 bases separated the two germline ends. Per germline, CDR1 SGHTA and CDR2 FQGNSA. CDR3 region: CASSRSPGTWDEQYF. CDR3 coding DNA: TGTGCCAGCAGCCGATCCCCCGGGACATGGGACGAGCAGTACTTC.

The chain carries TRBV7-2 and TRBJ2-3, with 14 bases that match TRBD2. Germline V gene lookup returns CDR1 SGHTA and CDR2 FQGNSA. The CDR3 loop spans 18 amino acids. Germline trimming cut 5 bases from V and 0 bases from J; bases unmatched to any gene: 7. CDR3 coding DNA: TGTGCCAGCAGCCTTACCGGGACTAGCGGGAGAAGCACAGATACGCAGTATTTT. Translation gives CASSLTGTSGRSTDTQYF.

This clone occurred a few times. The chain joins TRBV9 to TRBJ2-7, with TRBD1 matching over 9 bases. The J segment lost 6 bases and the V segment lost 3 bases, leaving 10 bases of the junction unmatched. Germline CDR1 reads SGDLS; CDR2 reads YYNGEE. This CDR3 spans 15 amino acids. The CDR3 reads CASSGQGGVRAEQYF. CDR3 nucleotides: TGTGCCAGCAGCGGACAGGGGGGAGTACGGGCCGAGCAGTACTTC.

V is TRBV4-1 and J is TRBJ2-4; 9 bases are shared with TRBD2. The junction had 8 bases not matched to a gene; V was cut back by 3 bases and J by 5 bases. In germline, CDR1 is MGHRA, CDR2 YSYEKL. There are 16 residues in the CDR3. CDR3 residues: CASSQEGSGSQNIQYF. The DNA of the CDR3 is TGCGCCAGCAGCCAGGAAGGTAGCGGGAGTCAAAACATTCAGTACTTC.

This clone has only a few counts. The chain recombines TRBV5-6 with TRBJ2-1, with 11 bases identical to TRBD2. Looked up from germline, CDR1 is SGHDT and CDR2 is YYEEEE. CDR3 size: 15 residues. The V segment lost 0 bases and the J segment 8 bases; nucleotides outside the gene matches: 4. As DNA, the CDR3 is TGTGCCAGCAGCTTGGTACTAGCGGGAGTCGATGAGCAGTTCTTC. This sequence encodes CASSLVLAGVDEQFF.

The J gene is TRBJ2-7, the V gene TRBV27, with TRBD2 matching 9 bases. The CDR3 runs 15 residues. Germline V gene data show CDR1 as MNHEY and CDR2 as SMNVEV (reference sequence). V dropped 0 bases and J dropped 3; count of bases not matched to a gene: 3. In DNA form, the CDR3 reads TGTGCCAGCAGTTTATCCGGGACTAGCCTCTACGAGCAGTACGTC. This translates into CASSLSGTSLYEQYV.

Written as DNA, the CDR3 is TGTGCCAGCAGTCACAGACTAGCGGGAGCCTACAATGAGCAGTTCTTC. Protein: CASSHRLAGAYNEQFF. V and J are TRBV27 and TRBJ2-1; TRBD2 aligns across 12 bases. The germline V gene has CDR1 MNHEY and CDR2 SMNVEV (reference sequence). This CDR3 has 16 residues. With 5 bases clipped from V and 2 bases from J, the junction kept 4 bases outside the gene matches.

The V gene is TRBV6-5, the J gene TRBJ1-2, with 12 nucleotides matching TRBD1. CDR1 MNHEY and CDR2 SVGAGI come from the germline V gene. The CDR3 consists of 15 residues. V was pared by 2 bases and J by 4 bases, with 2 bases of the junction left unmatched. The CDR3 bases are TGTGCCAGCAGTTACGGGACAGGGGGCGGCTATGGCTACACCTTC. This codes for CASSYGTGGGYGYTF.

This clone occurred a few times. The chain has TRBV5-1 and TRBJ1-2; 10 nucleotides line up with TRBD1. Germline-derived CDR1 and CDR2 are SGHRS and YFSETQ. The CDR3 runs to 18 residues. The junction had 12 bases not matched to a gene; V was cut back by 0 bases and J by 4 bases. CDR3 sequence reads: CASSLAPAGTGDFYGYTF. CDR3 in DNA: TGCGCCAGCAGCTTGGCTCCCGCCGGGACAGGGGACTTCTATGGCTACACCTTC.

This clone was picked up a small number of times. The chain recombines TRBV11-2 with TRBJ1-3; D unresolved. CDR1 is SGHAT, CDR2 FQNNGV, per germline. Trimming left V 5 bases short and J 0 bases short, with 17 bases between. The CDR3 loop spans 17 amino acids. CDR3 sequence: CASSPYSRAFSGNTIYF. The DNA for the CDR3 is TGTGCCAGCAGCCCATATTCGAGAGCCTTCTCTGGAAACACCATATATTTT.

This chain joins TRBV28 and TRBJ2-6, with a tentative D call TRBD1 (5 bases). V shed 3 bases and J shed 4 bases, with 10 bases lying between them. The CDR3 contains 15 residues. Germline CDR1 and CDR2: MDHEN and SYDVKM. Here the CDR3 DNA reads TGTGCCAGCAGTTTCAGGGATCCCGGGGCCAACGTCCTGACTTTC. Translating it yields CASSFRDPGANVLTF.

This clone came up a few times. This sequence joins TRBV27 and TRBJ2-1, with 7 positions matching TRBD2. The CDR3 has 14 residues. The V and J ends lost 3 bases and 9 bases, in that order; junction bases with no gene match: 8. CDR1 is MNHEY and CDR2 is SMNVEV in the germline V gene (reference sequence). The CDR3 loop reads CASSFRAWGGEQFF. The CDR3, as DNA: TGTGCCAGCAGTTTCAGGGCGTGGGGGGGTGAGCAGTTCTTC.

This clone was seen more than once but under ten times. V is TRBV7-2 and J is TRBJ2-3; no definite D call. The CDR3 length is 14 residues. V was trimmed by 3 bases and J by 0 bases, leaving 7 bases between them. CDR1 and CDR2 (germline): SGHTA, FQGNSA. The CDR3 DNA reads TGTGCCAGCAGCTTGAGCCCTAGCACAGATACGCAGTATTTT. It specifies CASSLSPSTDTQYF.

The chain combines TRBV18 with TRBJ1-1, with no clear D. V lost 1 base and J lost 4, with 13 bases in between. CDR1 is KGHSH, CDR2 LQKENI, per germline. The CDR3 is made up of 15 amino acids. CDR3 coding DNA: TGTGCCAGCTCACCACTTCGGCAGGAAACCACTGAAGCTTTCTTT. This translates into CASSPLRQETTEAFF.

This clone was found a few times. Other DNA sequences in this sample translate to the same CDR3. The CDR3, as DNA: TGCGCCAGCAGCTTGGCTGGCAGCACAGATACGCAGTATTTT. Protein product: CASSLAGSTDTQYF. V and J are TRBV5-1 and TRBJ2-3; D is undetermined. Germline V gene lookup returns CDR1 SGHRS and CDR2 YFSETQ. The V end lost 0 bases, the J end lost 0 bases, and 5 bases lay between the germline ends. The CDR3 is 14 residues long.

This clone showed up just a few times. This chain connects TRBV27 to TRBJ2-3; D unclear. The ends were cut back, 5 bases at V and 5 bases at J, with 11 bases in the middle. From germline, CDR1 is MNHEY and CDR2 SMNVEV (reference sequence). The CDR3 extends over 13 amino acids. This CDR3 reads CASSRKPKDTQYF. Written as DNA, the CDR3 is TGTGCCAGCAGTCGTAAGCCGAAAGATACGCAGTATTTT.

There are a few counts of this clone. The chain recombines TRBV28 with TRBJ2-5; no clear D gene. Per germline, CDR1 MDHEN and CDR2 SYDVKM. V was clipped by 6 bases and J by 5 bases, with 16 bases between them. CDR3 length equals 14 residues. CDR3 amino acids: CASSRFQARETQYF. CDR3 DNA: TGTGCCAGCAGCCGCTTCCAAGCGAGGGAGACCCAGTACTTC. Drawing the rest from reference TRBV28 and TRBJ2-5, the complete variable domain is DVKVTQSSRYLVKRTGEKVFLECVQDMDHENMFWYRQDPGLGLRLIYFSYDVKMKEKGDIPEGYSVSREKKERFSLILESASTNQTSMYLCASSRFQARETQYFGPGTRLLVL.

The chain combines TRBV29-1 with TRBJ2-1; 8 bases align to TRBD2. V trimming: 8 bases; J trimming: 3 bases; junction bases outside the gene matches: 12. The CDR3 extends over 15 amino acids. From germline, CDR1 is SQVTM and CDR2 ANQGSEA. The CDR3 protein is CSTLPSGSLYNEQFF. The CDR3 DNA follows: TGCAGCACCCTCCCGAGCGGGAGCCTCTACAATGAGCAGTTCTTC.

This clone appeared a few times. The rearrangement links TRBV5-4 to TRBJ2-1; D is possibly TRBD2 (6 bases). The CDR3 runs 14 residues. From germline, CDR1 is SGHNT and CDR2 YYREEE (reference sequence). Trimming took 4 bases from V and 4 from J, leaving 12 bases between them. CDR3 sequence (DNA): TGTGCCAGCAGCCCGGGGACTCAATACAATGAGCAGTTCTTC. Residues: CASSPGTQYNEQFF. Complete variable domain (other parts from reference TRBV5-4 and TRBJ2-1): ETGVTQSPTHLIKTRGQQVTLRCSSQSGHNTVSWYQQALGQGPQFIFQYYREEENGRGNFPPRFSGLQFPNYSSELNVNALELDDSALYLCASSPGTQYNEQFFGPGTRLTVL.